This T cell receptor (beta chain) was documented in a study of shared clonotypes between healthy human individuals (dated by TCRdb to about 2020). The study in broad terms: The cohort included three men and a couple of women between 18 and 49 years of age. For each donor, CD4 naive and CD4 memory were each given three plates, CD8 naive was given two plates, and CD8 memory was given one plate. To estimate repertoire size and how much clonotype sharing occurs between individuals, the study deeply sequenced the blood TCR repertoires of a handful of healthy adults. Different laboratories and diverse techniques were used to prepare libraries and sequence TCR repertoires, to increase sequencing depth and limit assay-specific biases. Each donor's leukapheresis produced roughly between roughly 0.85 and 9.5 billion PBMCs.

Study-level results and caveats: Estimated clonotype richness was generally larger for naive than for memory subsets. Only blood was sampled, and tissue TCR repertoires likely differ from those in blood. Incomplete sequencing was indicated by rarefaction of sorted-subset datasets, despite the large sequencing depth. The small number of donors limited the genetic and exposure-history diversity represented. Across four donors, 4.5% to 6.5% of naive CD4, approximately 3.5% of naive CD8, approximately 2.5% of memory CD4, and 0.3% to 0.45% of memory CD8 clonotypes were shared. Pairwise subsampling led to the expectation that sequencing depth would affect the degree of clonotype sharing among donors. Clonotypes shared by all four sorted-subset donors showed higher generation probabilities than non-shared clonotypes.

A note on this clone: No antigen is known for it. No clone much larger than this one lies a single base away; base qualities are absent. This specimen includes other DNA sequences encoding the same CDR3.

Sequences SGHRS (CDR1) and YFSETQ (CDR2) are obtained from the germline V gene. V and J are truncated by 0 bases and 7 bases respectively, leaving an intervening sequence of 8 bases. CDR3 length: 14 amino acids, cysteine to phenylalanine. The read is trimmed to its CDR3 DNA, 42 bases read in frame from base 1. Using the deep immunoSEQ assay, TCR CDR3 regions were amplified from genomic DNA by multiplex PCR. Extracted genomic DNA from each cell subset was distributed evenly across all wells of several immunoSEQ 96-well plates, and each plate was treated as a replicate. Each replicate PCR for sorted subsets received roughly 0.2 ug genomic DNA, equal to roughly 29,000 T cell genomes. The purified libraries were quantified using a Qubit 3.0 fluorometer, sized with a Bioanalyzer 2100, and then quantified again using the KAPA Library Quantification kit. Every immunoSEQ 96-well plate was sequenced on a separate single-read 150-cycle Illumina NextSeq 550 flow cell. Processing in the source paper ran as follows. Because only junctional sequences without quality scores were contained in the immunoSEQ output, filtering matching that applied to full-length reads could not be performed. Sequences were annotated with PyIR, a Python wrapper for IgBLAST v1.9, using IMGT germline references to assign V/J genes and CDR3. Any read was removed if the V/J assignment was weak (E-value above 1e-6), the CDR3 was missing, or the read contained stop codons, out-of-frame junctions, or ambiguous translated residues. V3J clonotypes were defined as sequences sharing the same inferred V gene, J gene, and CDR3 amino acid sequence. Percentage overlap between repertoires was calculated by dividing the number of shared unique clonotypes by the size of the smaller repertoire. RTK rarefaction, the Chao1 estimator, and Recon v2.1 estimates of unobserved clonotypes were used to assess repertoire richness. For all TCRbeta clonotypes obtained by the gDNA method from a few donors, generation probabilities were computed with OLGA. Imported from immuneACCESS, the table was reduced by TCRdb to in-frame sequences with V and J called. These copies leave out some clones; in studies compared against another copy, an unresolved V gene accounts for under half, and the cause of the remainder is not known. For V, J and clone size, that table is used; D and trimming come from the DNA. This sample holds some 2,100,000 clones; around 95% were observed only once. Of the sample, more than 0.1% is held by the ten largest clones.

The donors were healthy, HIV-negative adults who had no recently reported acute infections or vaccinations. All donors were Caucasian adults living in Nashville, Tennessee, USA. Magnetic negative selection was used to enrich CD4+ T cells, after which naive cells were positively selected on CD45RA and the negative fraction became the memory subset. Blood was collected by leukapheresis, and PBMCs were isolated by Ficoll-Histopaque density gradient centrifugation and then cryopreserved in liquid nitrogen vapor phase. Analytical flow cytometry was used to check the purity and quantity of every magnetically sorted T cell population. Genomic DNA was isolated from each sorted fraction and quantified by UV absorbance on a Nanodrop 2000c.

The TCR comes from a young man in good health. The sample comprised naive CD4+ T cells sorted from blood. This sample's cell subset or site label indicates: CD45RA+ positively selected. Recombination linked TRBV5-1 to TRBJ1-6; the D segment cannot be called with confidence. The CDR3 is CASSLEGDNSPLHF. The sequenced DNA is TGCGCCAGCAGCTTGGAAGGAGACAATTCACCCCTCCACTTT.